This passage covers 21 T cell receptor beta chains from one sample sequenced in a study of CD8 T cells in ankylosing spondylitis. MiXCR, run by TCRdb on the 5' RACE reads, gives a single entry per CDR3 protein. The sample carries about 42,000 distinct CDR3 sequences, 2.7% recorded once. The sequenced sample consisted of blood, either unsorted or a sorted T cell fraction (not recorded which). These receptors originate from a male donor with ankylosing spondylitis or in good health (not recorded which).

This clonotype appeared many times. V is TRBV9 and J is TRBJ2-7; maybe TRBD2 (5 bases). The length of the CDR3 is 13 residues. Trimming shortened V by 4 bases and J by 0 bases, and 8 bases separated the two germline ends. In germline, CDR1 is SGDLS, CDR2 YYNGEE. CDR3 amino acids: CASSIGISYEQYF. As DNA, the CDR3 is TGTGCCAGCAGCATCGGGATCTCCTACGAGCAGTACTTC.

This clonotype has ten or more counts. This sequence joins TRBV9 and TRBJ1-4; maybe TRBD1 (5 bases). The germline V and J ends were trimmed by 1 base and 7 bases, with 14 bases remaining between them. The CDR3 consists of 15 residues. Per germline, CDR1 SGDLS and CDR2 YYNGEE. The CDR3 DNA is TGTGCCAGCAGCGTATCCCCCCAGGGTGCTGAAAAACTGTTTTTT. Translation: CASSVSPQGAEKLFF.

This clonotype was seen at least ten times. The chain uses TRBV9 and TRBJ2-1; 10 nucleotides agree with TRBD2. This CDR3 has 15 residues. The V and J ends lost 4 bases and 0 bases, in that order; junction bases with no gene match: 1. CDR1 is SGDLS and CDR2 is YYNGEE in the germline V gene. The DNA for the CDR3 is TGTGCCAGCAGCACTAGCGGGAACTCCTACAATGAGCAGTTCTTC. As protein: CASSTSGNSYNEQFF.

This clonotype was counted many times. The CDR3 nucleotides read TGTGCCAGCAGCTCAGGGGGCCCCTACACTGAAGCTTTCTTT. Residues: CASSSGGPYTEAFF. This chain joins TRBV9 and TRBJ1-1, with 8 nucleotides matching TRBD1. The germline CDR1 and CDR2 sequences are SGDLS and YYNGEE. This CDR3 comprises 14 residues. V lost 4 bases to trimming and J lost 3 bases; unmatched junction nucleotides: 5.

This clonotype appeared many times. This chain links TRBV9 with TRBJ2-5; TRBD2 matches 10 bases. J was trimmed by 4 bases and V by 0 bases; bases with no gene match: 3. The germline V gene encodes CDR1 SGDLS and CDR2 YYNGEE. The CDR3 has 15 residues. The CDR3, as DNA: TGTGCCAGCAGCGTAGACGCTAGCGGGGGAGAGACCCAGTACTTC. Amino acid sequence: CASSVDASGGETQYF.

The rearrangement joins TRBV9 to TRBJ2-2; D is undetermined. The germline V gene has CDR1 SGDLS and CDR2 YYNGEE. This CDR3 spans 13 amino acids. Deletions cut 3 bases from V and 8 bases from J, with 11 bases between. CDR3 nucleotides: TGTGCCAGCAGCGAAGCGTGGCTGGGGGAGCTGTTTTTT. This encodes CASSEAWLGELFF.

This clonotype was detected ten times or more. The chain links TRBV9 to TRBJ2-3; 7 bases agree with TRBD2. Germline V gives CDR1 SGDLS, CDR2 YYNGEE. V shed 0 bases and J 2 bases; nucleotides not matched to a gene: 6. The CDR3 sequence is 16 residues long. In nucleotides, the CDR3 is TGTGCCAGCAGCGTAGGGGAGGGAGCGGCCACAGATACGCAGTATTTT. Amino acid sequence: CASSVGEGAATDTQYF.

This clonotype appeared many times. This chain joins TRBV9 and TRBJ2-1, with 7 nucleotides matching TRBD2. The length of the CDR3 is 16 residues. The germline CDR1 and CDR2 sequences are SGDLS and YYNGEE. The V and J ends lost 0 bases and 7 bases, in that order; junction bases with no gene match: 10. This chain's CDR3 is CASSVALAGAGNEQFF. The CDR3, as DNA: TGTGCCAGCAGCGTAGCTTTGGCGGGAGCAGGGAATGAGCAGTTCTTC.

This clonotype was recorded at least ten times. The rearrangement links TRBV9 to TRBJ2-2; 13 nucleotides match TRBD2. The germline V gene encodes CDR1 SGDLS and CDR2 YYNGEE. The CDR3 is made up of 16 amino acids. With V trimmed by 3 bases and J by 5 bases, 4 bases remained unmatched. The chain's CDR3 is CASSGRLAGGTGELFF. CDR3 nucleotides: TGTGCCAGCAGCGGCCGACTAGCGGGAGGTACCGGGGAGCTGTTTTTT.

Ten or more counts support this clonotype. J is TRBJ2-5 and V is TRBV9; D uncertain. CDR3 length equals 14 residues. The ends were cut back, 0 bases at V and 4 bases at J, with 10 bases in the middle. CDR1 is SGDLS, CDR2 YYNGEE, per germline. CDR3 nucleotides: TGTGCCAGCAGCGTAGCGGTCCTGGGAGAGACCCAGTACTTC. This translates into CASSVAVLGETQYF.

This clonotype appeared many times. V is TRBV9 and J is TRBJ1-3; D call uncertain. Germline V gene lookup returns CDR1 SGDLS and CDR2 YYNGEE. The germline V and J ends were trimmed by 6 bases and 2 bases, with 9 bases remaining between them. The CDR3 is 13 residues long. This CDR3 reads CASTRTAGNTIYF. DNA for the CDR3: TGTGCCAGCACCCGTACGGCTGGAAACACCATATATTTT. The full variable domain, in which reference TRBV9 and TRBJ1-3 provide the parts outside the CDR3, is DSGVTQTPKHLITATGQRVTLRCSPRSGDLSVYWYQQSLDQGLQFLIQYYNGEERAKGNILERFSAQQFPDLHSELNLSSLELGDSALYFCASTRTAGNTIYFGEGSWLTVV.

Many counts were recorded for this clonotype. V gene TRBV9 combines with J gene TRBJ1-1, with a possible D match to TRBD1 (5 bases). Looked up from germline, CDR1 is SGDLS and CDR2 is YYNGEE. Trimming cost V 0 bases and J 4 bases, with 16 bases left between them. This CDR3 is 16 amino acids long. CDR3 region: CASSVAGDRIGTEAFF. The DNA for the CDR3 is TGTGCCAGCAGCGTAGCTGGGGACCGCATCGGCACTGAAGCTTTCTTT.

The table lists this clonotype with many counts. The CDR3: CASSVEVPAGADTQYF. CDR3 nucleotides: TGTGCCAGCAGCGTAGAGGTCCCAGCGGGGGCCGATACGCAGTATTTT. The V call is TRBV9, the J call TRBJ2-3; 8 positions agree with TRBD2. Germline CDR1 is SGDLS and CDR2 is YYNGEE. There are 16 residues in the CDR3. V shed 0 bases and J 6 bases; nucleotides not matched to a gene: 9.

Only a few counts were recorded for this clonotype. This sequence joins TRBV9 and TRBJ2-6, with TRBD1 matching over 7 bases. CDR1 is SGDLS, CDR2 YYNGEE, per germline. V trimming: 4 bases; J trimming: 4 bases; junction bases outside the gene matches: 23. The CDR3 covers 21 residues. CDR3 in amino acids: CASSHPTKDRVRRQGANVLTF. CDR3 in DNA: TGTGCCAGCAGCCATCCCACCAAAGACAGGGTCCGAAGGCAAGGGGCCAACGTCCTGACTTTC.

Ten or more counts support this clonotype. The chain combines TRBV9 with TRBJ2-3; 11 positions agree with TRBD2. CDR1 is SGDLS and CDR2 is YYNGEE in the germline V gene. The V gene end was trimmed by 3 bases and the J gene end by 7 bases; junction bases not matched to a gene: 7. There are 15 residues in the CDR3. The CDR3 sequence is CASSADGTSGNTQYF. CDR3 bases: TGTGCCAGCAGCGCCGACGGGACTAGCGGTAATACGCAGTATTTT.

Many counts were recorded for this clonotype. The gene calls are TRBV9 and TRBJ2-6, with D perhaps assigned TRBD1 or TRBD2 (6 bases each). V lost 0 bases and J lost 3, with 13 bases in between. The CDR3 totals 17 residues. Germline V gene sequence: CDR1 SGDLS, CDR2 YYNGEE. For the CDR3, the DNA is TGTGCCAGCAGCGTAGAACCGGGGGCAGGTGGGGCCAACGTCCTGACTTTC. Translated: CASSVEPGAGGANVLTF.

This clonotype was observed at least ten times. The chain employs TRBV9 and TRBJ1-2; perhaps TRBD1 as D (6 bases). From germline, CDR1 is SGDLS and CDR2 YYNGEE. The length of the CDR3 is 12 residues. The germline V and J ends were trimmed by 0 bases and 8 bases, with 8 bases remaining between them. This CDR3 is CASSVEGEGYTF. The CDR3 DNA sequence: TGTGCCAGCAGCGTAGAGGGGGAGGGCTACACCTTC.

This clonotype was detected many times. V and J are TRBV9 and TRBJ2-2; D is undetermined. Germline lookup yields CDR1 SGDLS and CDR2 YYNGEE. This CDR3 comprises 15 residues. The V end lost 0 bases, the J end lost 3 bases, and 9 bases lay between the germline ends. The DNA for the CDR3 is TGTGCCAGCAGCGTAGATGGCCGGGACACCGGGGAGCTGTTTTTT. Its protein is CASSVDGRDTGELFF.

At least ten counts were recorded for this clonotype. V usage is TRBV9 and J usage is TRBJ2-3; the match to TRBD2 covers 10 bases. This CDR3 comprises 16 residues. Germline V gives CDR1 SGDLS, CDR2 YYNGEE. Trimming cost V 3 bases and J 2 bases; bases outside gene matches: 6. The CDR3 DNA reads as TGTGCCAGCAGCGCACCCGGGACTAGCGCCACAGATACGCAGTATTTT. Residues: CASSAPGTSATDTQYF.

This clonotype was seen repeatedly, ten times or more. The junction does not match germline at one end; this may be a read error. In DNA form, the CDR3 reads TGTGCCAGCAGCCCAGGCCAAGGGACCCAGTACTTC. As protein: CASSPGQGTQYF. V gene TRBV9 combines with J gene TRBJ2-5; D call uncertain. The CDR3 runs 12 residues. Looked up from germline, CDR1 is SGDLS and CDR2 is YYNGEE.

This clonotype was seen repeatedly, ten times or more. The chain employs TRBV9 and TRBJ2-2; TRBD1 matches at 7 bases. The CDR3 loop spans 16 amino acids. The V gene's germline CDR1 is SGDLS and CDR2 YYNGEE. The ends lost 2 bases at V and 3 bases at J; junction bases unmatched: 7. This chain's CDR3 is CASSVGQAPHTGELFF. The CDR3 DNA follows: TGTGCCAGCAGCGTCGGACAGGCCCCCCACACCGGGGAGCTGTTTTTT.